The 23 T cell receptor beta chains listed next were all sequenced from one sample in a study of beta chain features in type 1 diabetes. Study outcomes and limitations: TCRB CDR3s were moderately but significantly shorter in Type 1 diabetes patients in all four CD4+ subsets.

Their antigen targets remain unknown. Every isolated RNA sample was fully reverse transcribed, so sequencing captured expressed TCRB transcripts. The data were produced by immunoSEQ multiplex PCR, yet TCRdb's version contains in-frame clones alone and is incomplete. The sample carries about 740,000 clones, over 10% recorded once. Material for sequencing was naive CD4+ T cells from blood. These receptors were obtained from a young man with type 1 diabetes.

This clone showed up just a few times. This chain links TRBV9 with TRBJ2-7; D perhaps matches TRBD1 (6 bases). This CDR3 is 15 amino acids long. The ends were cut back, 0 bases at V and 7 bases at J, with 17 bases in the middle. Germline loops: CDR1 SGDLS, CDR2 YYNGEE. This chain's CDR3 is CASSVDVRGAGEQYF. CDR3 sequence (DNA): TGTGCCAGCAGCGTAGATGTCAGGGGAGCAGGTGAGCAGTACTTC.

In this sample, this clone turned up a few times. The chain joins TRBV7-2 to TRBJ2-7; D might be TRBD1 (6 bases). The CDR3 is 13 residues long. Trimming shortened V by 5 bases and J by 7 bases, and 15 bases separated the two germline ends. Per germline, CDR1 SGHTA and CDR2 FQGNSA. In nucleotides, the CDR3 is TGTGCCAGCAGCCCAGGGGTGAGGGTTGAGCAGTACTTC. Translated, it gives CASSPGVRVEQYF. The variable domain in full, with the rest retrieved from reference TRBV7-2 and TRBJ2-7, is GAGVSQSPSNKVTEKGKDVELRCDPISGHTALYWYRQSLGQGLEFLIYFQGNSAPDKSGLPSDRFSAERTGGSVSTLTIQRTQQEDSAVYLCASSPGVRVEQYFGPGTRLTVT.

This clone appeared a few times. The chain employs TRBV11-2 and TRBJ1-1; D ambiguous. The CDR3 is 15 residues long. V lost 3 bases, J lost 2 bases, and 13 bases lay in between. Per germline, CDR1 SGHAT and CDR2 FQNNGV. CDR3 region: CASSLSRTGNTEAFF. CDR3 sequence (DNA): TGTGCCAGCAGCTTGAGTCGTACTGGCAACACTGAAGCTTTCTTT.

The V call is TRBV6-6, the J call TRBJ2-4; D not resolved. Trimming shortened V by 5 bases and J by 2 bases, and 7 bases separated the two germline ends. Per the germline V gene, CDR1 is MNHNY and CDR2 is SVGAGI (reference sequence). The CDR3 sequence is 13 residues long. The CDR3 here is CASSPPTKNIQYF. CDR3 nucleotide sequence: TGTGCCAGCAGTCCCCCAACCAAAAACATTCAGTACTTC.

Points on this clone: The junction departs from the called germline gene at one end, perhaps through a read error. In nucleotides, the CDR3 is TGCGCCAGCAGTCAAGACAGGCCGAGCTCCTACGAGCAGTACTTC. Translating gives CASSQDRPSSYEQYF. The chain carries TRBV4-1 and TRBJ2-7, with D possibly matching TRBD1 (6 bases). Germline V gives CDR1 MGHRA, CDR2 YSYEKL. There are 15 residues in the CDR3.

This sequence joins TRBV30 and TRBJ1-2; unclear D gene. CDR1 and CDR2 (germline): GTSNPN, SVGIG (reference sequence). Trimming took off 1 base at V and 4 bases at J, with 16 bases between the two ends. The CDR3 loop spans 15 amino acids. The CDR3 loop reads CAWSAPLLVPYGYTF. CDR3 nucleotides: TGTGCCTGGAGTGCCCCTTTACTGGTACCCTATGGCTACACCTTC.

The chain uses TRBV9 and TRBJ1-6, with D possibly TRBD1 on 6 matching bases. V gave up 4 bases and J gave up 8 bases, with 19 bases separating them. Germline V gene sequence: CDR1 SGDLS, CDR2 YYNGEE. This CDR3 has 16 residues. The CDR3, as DNA: TGTGCCAGCAGCCCACCCGGGACATCGGGACATTCACCCCTCCACTTT. This translates into CASSPPGTSGHSPLHF.

The J gene is TRBJ2-7, the V gene TRBV19, with 7 nucleotides matching TRBD1. With 5 bases clipped from V and 3 bases from J, the junction kept 7 bases outside the gene matches. This CDR3 region has 14 residues. From germline, CDR1 is LNHDA and CDR2 SQIVND (reference sequence). CDR3 nucleotide sequence: TGTGCCAGTAGTGAACAGGGGACCGACTACGAGCAGTACTTC. It codes for CASSEQGTDYEQYF.

With respect to this clone: Other nucleotide sequences in the sample specify the same CDR3. The chain combines TRBV6-5 with TRBJ2-7; TRBD1 matches 8 bases. Germline V lookup: CDR1 MNHEY, CDR2 SVGAGI. CDR3 length: 14 amino acids. With 3 bases clipped from V and 4 bases from J, the junction kept 5 bases outside the gene matches. CDR3 amino acids: CASSYGQGPYEQYF. CDR3 DNA sequence: TGTGCCAGCAGTTATGGACAGGGTCCGTACGAGCAGTACTTC.

The J gene is TRBJ1-1, the V gene TRBV6-1; tentative D call: TRBD1 (5 bases). Germline V CDR1 and CDR2: MNHNS, SASEGT. This CDR3 has 15 residues. V lost 7 bases and J lost 2, with 17 bases in between. CDR3 in DNA: TGTGCCAGCACCACCTCCGGGGGGGTCAACACTGAAGCTTTCTTT. Amino acid sequence: CASTTSGGVNTEAFF.

In this sample, this clone turned up a few times. The V call is TRBV6-5, the J call TRBJ2-1, with a possible D match to TRBD1 (6 bases). The germline V gene encodes CDR1 MNHEY and CDR2 SVGAGI. The CDR3 has 13 residues. The germline V and J ends were trimmed by 5 bases and 14 bases, with 19 bases remaining between them. The chain's CDR3 is CASSAVQGLREFF. The CDR3 DNA reads as TGTGCCAGCAGTGCCGTACAGGGTCTCCGTGAGTTCTTC.

This chain uses TRBV6-5 with TRBJ1-3; possibly TRBD1 for D (5 bases). This CDR3 contains 15 residues. The V end was cut by 2 bases, the J end by 4 bases, with 12 bases between. Germline values: CDR1 MNHEY, CDR2 SVGAGI. CDR3 DNA: TGTGCCAGCAGTTACGCAGGGTCAAGAGGAAACACCATATATTTT. The encoded protein is CASSYAGSRGNTIYF.

This sequence joins TRBV4-1 and TRBJ1-5; TRBD1 matches at 10 bases. After removal of 0 bases from V and 4 bases from J, the junction contained 3 bases not matched to a gene. The germline V gene has CDR1 MGHRA and CDR2 YSYEKL. The CDR3 has 16 residues. CDR3 sequence: CASSQDPGQGNQPQHF. DNA for the CDR3: TGCGCCAGCAGCCAAGATCCGGGACAGGGGAATCAGCCCCAGCATTTT.

This clone was observed a handful of times. V usage is TRBV11-1 and J usage is TRBJ1-5; maybe TRBD1 (5 bases). In germline, CDR1 is SGHAT, CDR2 FQDESV (reference sequence). The CDR3 has 13 amino acids. V was pared by 3 bases and J by 5 bases, with 8 bases between. The chain's CDR3 is CASSLGRDQPQHF. The CDR3 DNA is TGTGCCAGCAGCTTGGGCAGGGATCAGCCCCAGCATTTT.

This clone has more than one count but fewer than ten. This sequence joins TRBV29-1 and TRBJ2-1; D is uncertain. Per the germline V gene, CDR1 is SQVTM and CDR2 is ANQGSEA. The V gene lost 4 bases and the J gene lost 3 bases, with 7 bases spanning the gap. The CDR3 has 12 residues. CDR3 sequence reads: CSVGDNYNEQFF. CDR3 sequence (DNA): TGCAGCGTTGGTGATAACTACAATGAGCAGTTCTTC.

This clone was detected a few times. The chain links TRBV23-1 to TRBJ2-7; 8 bases line up with TRBD1. TRBV23-1 is recorded as an ORF, its role being uncertain. The J segment lost 6 bases and the V segment lost 0 bases, leaving 10 bases of the junction unmatched. The CDR3 length is 16 residues. The CDR3 nucleotides read TGCGCCAGCAGTCAATCCTGTTGGGACAGGATGGGCGAGCAGTACTTC. This translates into CASSQSCWDRMGEQYF.

CDR3 sequence (DNA): TGTGCCAGCAGCCCTCCCCCGGGACAGGGGGCCTACGAGCAGTACTTC. This codes for CASSPPPGQGAYEQYF. The V call is TRBV6-6, the J call TRBJ2-7; TRBD1 agrees at 11 bases. CDR1 is MNHNY, CDR2 SVGAGI, per germline (reference sequence). The CDR3 runs to 16 residues. J gave up 2 bases and V 6 bases, and 9 bases lay outside the gene matches.

The chain is built from TRBV28 and TRBJ2-7, with 10 bases fitting TRBD1. Germline V gene data show CDR1 as MDHEN and CDR2 as SYDVKM. The CDR3 totals 15 residues. The trim removed 7 bases at V and 4 bases at J, leaving 10 bases unmatched. This CDR3 reads CASTSAGTGEYEQYF. CDR3 nucleotide sequence: TGTGCCAGCACCTCGGCCGGGACAGGGGAATACGAGCAGTACTTC.

This clone was recorded only once. The rearrangement uses TRBV27 and TRBJ2-3; 9 bases are a match to TRBD1. The length of the CDR3 is 14 residues. Germline values: CDR1 MNHEY, CDR2 SMNVEV (reference sequence). Losses at the gene ends were 7 bases for V and 1 base for J; bases not matched to a gene: 3. CDR3 amino acids: CASNWDRGTDTQYF. DNA of the CDR3: TGTGCCAGCAACTGGGACAGGGGCACAGATACGCAGTATTTT.

In its sample, this clone was seen a few times. This chain uses TRBV28 with TRBJ2-7; 10 bases agree with TRBD1. The germline V gene has CDR1 MDHEN and CDR2 SYDVKM. The CDR3 length is 14 residues. Trimming removed 6 bases from V and 5 bases from J; junction bases left unmatched: 7. CDR3 amino acids: CASSLGTGVHEQYF. The CDR3 DNA sequence: TGTGCCAGCAGCCTCGGGACAGGGGTCCACGAGCAGTACTTC.

This clone has only a few counts. The gene calls are TRBV6-5 and TRBJ1-2, with D unclear. Trimming shortened V by 0 bases and J by 5 bases, and 13 bases separated the two germline ends. Germline V lookup: CDR1 MNHEY, CDR2 SVGAGI. The CDR3 consists of 15 residues. The CDR3 DNA is TGTGCCAGCAGTTACTCGACCGATACTGGGTATGGCTACACCTTC. Residues: CASSYSTDTGYGYTF.

The chain is built from TRBV27 and TRBJ1-5, with D possibly being TRBD1 (5 bases). Looked up from germline, CDR1 is MNHEY and CDR2 is SMNVEV (reference sequence). The CDR3 has 15 residues. Trimming stripped 5 bases from V and 2 bases from J, with 13 bases between. CDR3 region: CASSREGIGNQPQHF. The CDR3 nucleotides are TGTGCCAGCAGTCGTGAGGGGATCGGCAATCAGCCCCAGCATTTT.

The J gene is TRBJ1-2, the V gene TRBV5-8; D is possibly TRBD1 (5 bases). V was shortened by 5 bases and J by 3 bases, with 20 bases between the two germline ends. The germline V gene has CDR1 SGHTS and CDR2 YDEGEE. The CDR3 runs to 16 residues. The DNA for the CDR3 is TGTGCCAGCAGTCCCTATCTGGGGGGTATATACTATGGCTACACCTTC. Protein sequence: CASSPYLGGIYYGYTF.